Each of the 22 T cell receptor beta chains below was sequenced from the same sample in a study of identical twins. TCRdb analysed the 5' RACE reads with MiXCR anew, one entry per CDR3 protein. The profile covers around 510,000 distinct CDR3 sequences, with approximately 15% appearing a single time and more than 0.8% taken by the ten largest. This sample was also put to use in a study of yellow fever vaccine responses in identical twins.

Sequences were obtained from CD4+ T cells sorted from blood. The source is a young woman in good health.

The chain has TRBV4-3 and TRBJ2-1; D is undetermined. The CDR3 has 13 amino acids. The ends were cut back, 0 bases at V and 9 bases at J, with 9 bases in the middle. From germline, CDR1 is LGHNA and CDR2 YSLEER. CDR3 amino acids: CASSQDYLSEQFF. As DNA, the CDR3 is TGCGCCAGCAGCCAAGATTACCTTAGTGAGCAGTTCTTC.

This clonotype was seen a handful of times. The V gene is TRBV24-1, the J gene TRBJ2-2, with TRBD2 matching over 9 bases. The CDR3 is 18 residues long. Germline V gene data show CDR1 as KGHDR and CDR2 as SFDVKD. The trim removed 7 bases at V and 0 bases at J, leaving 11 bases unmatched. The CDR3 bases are TGTGCCACCAGCCGACTGGCGGGGGGGACCGCGAACACCGGGGAGCTGTTTTTT. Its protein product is CATSRLAGGTANTGELFF.

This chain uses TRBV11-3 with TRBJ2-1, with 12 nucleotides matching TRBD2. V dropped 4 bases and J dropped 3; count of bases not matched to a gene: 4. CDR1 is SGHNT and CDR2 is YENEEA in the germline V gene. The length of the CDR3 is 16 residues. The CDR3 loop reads CASSSGLAGLYNEQFF. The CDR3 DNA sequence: TGTGCCAGCAGCTCGGGACTAGCGGGCCTCTACAATGAGCAGTTCTTC.

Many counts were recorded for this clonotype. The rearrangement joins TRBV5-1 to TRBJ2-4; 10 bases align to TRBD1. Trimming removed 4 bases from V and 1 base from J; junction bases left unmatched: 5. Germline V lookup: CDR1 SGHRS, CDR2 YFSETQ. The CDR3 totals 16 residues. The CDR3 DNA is TGCGCCAGCAGCCCCGGACAGGGGGAGGCCAAAAACATTCAGTACTTC. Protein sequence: CASSPGQGEAKNIQYF.

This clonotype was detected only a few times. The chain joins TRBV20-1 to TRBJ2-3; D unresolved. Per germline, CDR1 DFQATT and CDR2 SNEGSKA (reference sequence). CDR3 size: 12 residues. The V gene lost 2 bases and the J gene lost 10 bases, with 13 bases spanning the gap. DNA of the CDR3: TGCAGTGCTAGACCAGACCGCCCCGCGCAGTATTTT. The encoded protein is CSARPDRPAQYF.

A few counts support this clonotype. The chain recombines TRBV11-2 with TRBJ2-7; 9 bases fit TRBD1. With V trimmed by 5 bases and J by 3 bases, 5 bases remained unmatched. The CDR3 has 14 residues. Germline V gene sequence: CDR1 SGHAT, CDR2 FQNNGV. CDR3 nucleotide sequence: TGTGCCAGCAGCCGACAGGGGGGTAACTACGAGCAGTACTTC. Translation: CASSRQGGNYEQYF.

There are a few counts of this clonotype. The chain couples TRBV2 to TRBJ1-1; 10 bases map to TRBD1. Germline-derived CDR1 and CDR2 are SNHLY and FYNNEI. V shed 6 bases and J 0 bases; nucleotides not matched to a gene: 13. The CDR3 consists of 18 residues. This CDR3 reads CASRVRGDRGRMNTEAFF. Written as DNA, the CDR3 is TGTGCCAGCAGGGTGAGAGGGGACAGGGGAAGGATGAACACTGAAGCTTTCTTT.

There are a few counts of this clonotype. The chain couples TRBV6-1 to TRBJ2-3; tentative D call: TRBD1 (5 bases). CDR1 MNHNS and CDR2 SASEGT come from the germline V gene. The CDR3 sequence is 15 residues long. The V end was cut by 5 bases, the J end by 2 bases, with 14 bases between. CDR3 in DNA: TGTGCCAGCAGTCCTAGGGGCGGCCCCACAGATACGCAGTATTTT. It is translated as CASSPRGGPTDTQYF.

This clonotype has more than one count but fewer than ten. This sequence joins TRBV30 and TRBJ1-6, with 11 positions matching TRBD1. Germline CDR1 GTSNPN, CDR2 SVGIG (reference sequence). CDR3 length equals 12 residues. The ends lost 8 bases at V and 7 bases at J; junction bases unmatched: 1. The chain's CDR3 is CAGTGGNSPLHF. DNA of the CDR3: TGTGCCGGGACAGGGGGGAATTCACCCCTCCACTTT.

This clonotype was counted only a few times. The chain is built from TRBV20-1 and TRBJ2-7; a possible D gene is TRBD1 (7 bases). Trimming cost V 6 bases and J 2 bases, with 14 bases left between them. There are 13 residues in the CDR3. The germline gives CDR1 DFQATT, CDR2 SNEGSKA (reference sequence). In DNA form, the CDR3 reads TGCAGTGCCCGTCAGGGGGGTCCCTACGAGCAGTACTTC. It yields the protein CSARQGGPYEQYF.

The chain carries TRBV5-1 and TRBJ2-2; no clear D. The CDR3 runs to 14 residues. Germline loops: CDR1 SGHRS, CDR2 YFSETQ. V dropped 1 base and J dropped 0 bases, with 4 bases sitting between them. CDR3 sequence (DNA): TGCGCCAGCAGCTTGTTCGCGAACACCGGGGAGCTGTTTTTT. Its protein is CASSLFANTGELFF.

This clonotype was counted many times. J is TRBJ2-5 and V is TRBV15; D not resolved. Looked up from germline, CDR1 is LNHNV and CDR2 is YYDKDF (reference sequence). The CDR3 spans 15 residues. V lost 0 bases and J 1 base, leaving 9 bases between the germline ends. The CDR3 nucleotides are TGTGCCACCAGCAGAGATCGTGCACCCCAAGAGACCCAGTACTTC. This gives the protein CATSRDRAPQETQYF.

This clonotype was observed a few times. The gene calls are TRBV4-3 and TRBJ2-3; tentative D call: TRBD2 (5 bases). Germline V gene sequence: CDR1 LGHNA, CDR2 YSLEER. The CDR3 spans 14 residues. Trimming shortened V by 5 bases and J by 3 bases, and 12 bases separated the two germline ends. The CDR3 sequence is CASSLRLNTDTQYF. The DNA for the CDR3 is TGCGCCAGCAGCTTACGACTAAATACAGATACGCAGTATTTT.

CDR3 nucleotide sequence: TGTGCCTGGAAACAGCGGGGGACCGGGGAGCTGTTTTTT. As protein: CAWKQRGTGELFF. V usage is TRBV30 and J usage is TRBJ2-2, with 8 nucleotides matching TRBD2. The germline gives CDR1 GTSNPN, CDR2 SVGIG (reference sequence). The CDR3 extends over 13 amino acids. V was clipped by 4 bases and J by 5 bases; unmatched bases: 3.

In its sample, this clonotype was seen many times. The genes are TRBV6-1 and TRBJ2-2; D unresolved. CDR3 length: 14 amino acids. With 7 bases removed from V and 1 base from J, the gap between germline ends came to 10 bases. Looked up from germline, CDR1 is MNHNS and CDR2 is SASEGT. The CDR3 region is CASNPIKNTGELFF. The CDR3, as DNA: TGTGCCAGCAACCCCATCAAGAACACCGGGGAGCTGTTTTTT.

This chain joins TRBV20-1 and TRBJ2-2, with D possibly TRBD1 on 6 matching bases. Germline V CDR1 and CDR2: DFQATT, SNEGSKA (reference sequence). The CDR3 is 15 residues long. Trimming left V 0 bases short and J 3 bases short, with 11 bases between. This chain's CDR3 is CSARDGRGDTGELFF. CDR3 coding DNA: TGCAGTGCTAGAGATGGCAGGGGAGACACCGGGGAGCTGTTTTTT.

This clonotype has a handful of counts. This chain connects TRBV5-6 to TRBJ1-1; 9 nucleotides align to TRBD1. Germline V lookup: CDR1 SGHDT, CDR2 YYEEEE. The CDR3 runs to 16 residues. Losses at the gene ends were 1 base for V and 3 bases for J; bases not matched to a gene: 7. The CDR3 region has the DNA TGTGCCAGCAGCTTGATAGGAAGGACAGGGGACACTGAAGCTTTCTTT. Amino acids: CASSLIGRTGDTEAFF. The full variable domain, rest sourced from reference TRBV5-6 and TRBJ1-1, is DAGVTQSPTHLIKTRGQQVTLRCSPKSGHDTVSWYQQALGQGPQFIFQYYEEEERQRGNFPDRFSGHQFPNYSSELNVNALLLGDSALYLCASSLIGRTGDTEAFFGQGTRLTVV.

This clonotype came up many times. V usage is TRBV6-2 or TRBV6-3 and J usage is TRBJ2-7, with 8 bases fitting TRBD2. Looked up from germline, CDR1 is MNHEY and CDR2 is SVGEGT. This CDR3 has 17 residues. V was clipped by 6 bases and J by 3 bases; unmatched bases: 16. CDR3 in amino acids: CASSLLRGTSGFYEQYF. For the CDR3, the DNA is TGTGCCAGCAGCCTACTTCGTGGAACTAGCGGATTCTACGAGCAGTACTTC.

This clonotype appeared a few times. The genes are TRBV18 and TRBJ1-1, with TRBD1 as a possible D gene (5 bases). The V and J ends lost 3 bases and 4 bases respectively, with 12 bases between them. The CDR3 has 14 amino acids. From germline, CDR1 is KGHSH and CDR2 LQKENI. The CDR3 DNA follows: TGTGCCAGCTCACCCCCACGGGGCTTCACTGAAGCTTTCTTT. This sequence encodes CASSPPRGFTEAFF.

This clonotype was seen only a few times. CDR3 loop: CATESGTEETQYF. CDR3 nucleotides: TGTGCCACGGAATCCGGGACAGAAGAGACCCAGTACTTC. This chain links TRBV10-3 with TRBJ2-5; 7 bases match TRBD1. Germline V CDR1 and CDR2: ENHRY, SYGVKD. This CDR3 spans 13 amino acids. The ends lost 10 bases at V and 3 bases at J; junction bases unmatched: 8.

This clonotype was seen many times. CDR3 in amino acids: CASSSGTVGFF. The CDR3, as DNA: TGTGCCAGCAGCTCCGGGACAGTTGGGTTCTTC. The chain recombines TRBV28 with TRBJ2-1, with 7 bases lining up with TRBD1. V lost 6 bases to trimming and J lost 15 bases; unmatched junction nucleotides: 8. Germline assignment: CDR1 MDHEN and CDR2 SYDVKM. The CDR3 sequence is 11 residues long. The whole variable domain, filled in from reference TRBV28 and TRBJ2-1, reads DVKVTQSSRYLVKRTGEKVFLECVQDMDHENMFWYRQDPGLGLRLIYFSYDVKMKEKGDIPEGYSVSREKKERFSLILESASTNQTSMYLCASSSGTVGFFGPGTRLTVL.

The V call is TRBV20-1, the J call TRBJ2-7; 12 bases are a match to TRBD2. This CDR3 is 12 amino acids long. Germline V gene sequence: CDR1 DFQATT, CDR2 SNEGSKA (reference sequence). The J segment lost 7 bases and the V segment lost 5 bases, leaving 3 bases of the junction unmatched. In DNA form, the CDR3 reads TGCAGTGCTTTTGGACTAGCGGGGGAGCAGTACTTC. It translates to CSAFGLAGEQYF.